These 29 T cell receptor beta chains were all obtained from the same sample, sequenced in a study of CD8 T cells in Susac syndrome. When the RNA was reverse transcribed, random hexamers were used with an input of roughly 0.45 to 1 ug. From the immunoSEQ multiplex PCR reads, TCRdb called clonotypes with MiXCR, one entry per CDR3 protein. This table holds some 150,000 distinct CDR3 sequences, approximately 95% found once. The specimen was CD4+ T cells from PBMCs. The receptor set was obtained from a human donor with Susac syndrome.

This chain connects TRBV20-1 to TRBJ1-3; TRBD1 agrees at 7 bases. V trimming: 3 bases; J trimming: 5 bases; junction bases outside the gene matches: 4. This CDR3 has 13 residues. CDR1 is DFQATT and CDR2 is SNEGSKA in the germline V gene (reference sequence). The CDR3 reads CSASGRGRNTIYF. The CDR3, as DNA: TGCAGTGCTAGTGGCAGGGGGAGAAACACCATATATTTT.

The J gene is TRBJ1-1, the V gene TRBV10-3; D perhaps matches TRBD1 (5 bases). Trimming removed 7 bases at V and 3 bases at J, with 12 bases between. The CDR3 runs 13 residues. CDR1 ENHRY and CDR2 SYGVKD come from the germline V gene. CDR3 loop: CAIKREGDTEAFF. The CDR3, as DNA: TGTGCCATCAAACGGGAAGGGGACACTGAAGCTTTCTTT.

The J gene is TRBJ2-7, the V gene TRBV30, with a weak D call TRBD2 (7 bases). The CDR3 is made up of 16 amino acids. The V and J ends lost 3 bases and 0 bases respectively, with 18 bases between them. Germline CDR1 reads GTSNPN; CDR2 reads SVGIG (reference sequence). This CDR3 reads CAWSAWGGQPSYEQYF. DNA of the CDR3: TGTGCCTGGAGCGCGTGGGGGGGCCAACCCTCCTACGAGCAGTACTTC.

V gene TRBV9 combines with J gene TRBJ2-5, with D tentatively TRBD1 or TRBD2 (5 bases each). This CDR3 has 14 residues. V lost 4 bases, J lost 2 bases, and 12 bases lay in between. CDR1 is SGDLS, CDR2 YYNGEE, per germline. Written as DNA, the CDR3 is TGTGCCAGCAGCTCCCGGGACCCGCAAGAGACCCAGTACTTC. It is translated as CASSSRDPQETQYF.

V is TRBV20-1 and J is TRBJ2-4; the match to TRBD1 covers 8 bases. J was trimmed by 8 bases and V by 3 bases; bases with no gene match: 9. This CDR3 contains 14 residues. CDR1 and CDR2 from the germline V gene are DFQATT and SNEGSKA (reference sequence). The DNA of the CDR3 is TGCAGTGCTAGGATCCCAGGGGGCAGGGACATTCAGTACTTC. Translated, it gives CSARIPGGRDIQYF.

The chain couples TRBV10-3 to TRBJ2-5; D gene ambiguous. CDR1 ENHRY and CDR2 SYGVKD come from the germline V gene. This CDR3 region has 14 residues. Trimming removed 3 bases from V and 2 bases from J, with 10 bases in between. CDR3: CAISEEVSQETQYF. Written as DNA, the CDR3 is TGTGCCATCAGTGAAGAGGTCTCACAAGAGACCCAGTACTTC.

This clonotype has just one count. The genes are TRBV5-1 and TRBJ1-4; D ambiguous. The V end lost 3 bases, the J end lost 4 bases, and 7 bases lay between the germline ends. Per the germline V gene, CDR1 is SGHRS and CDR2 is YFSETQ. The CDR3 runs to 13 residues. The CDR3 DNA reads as TGCGCCAGCAGCTCGAGATTTAATGAAAAACTGTTTTTT. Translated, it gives CASSSRFNEKLFF.

Here the CDR3 reads CASSVALGPNTEAFF. The CDR3, as DNA: TGTGCCAGCAGCGTAGCCCTGGGACCGAACACTGAAGCTTTCTTT. The chain combines TRBV9 with TRBJ1-1; the D gene is possibly TRBD1 (5 bases). CDR3 length: 15 amino acids. Germline V CDR1 and CDR2: SGDLS, YYNGEE. The V gene lost 0 bases and the J gene lost 1 base, with 10 bases spanning the gap. Using reference TRBV9 and TRBJ1-1 for the parts outside the CDR3, the full variable domain is DSGVTQTPKHLITATGQRVTLRCSPRSGDLSVYWYQQSLDQGLQFLIQYYNGEERAKGNILERFSAQQFPDLHSELNLSSLELGDSALYFCASSVALGPNTEAFFGQGTRLTVV.

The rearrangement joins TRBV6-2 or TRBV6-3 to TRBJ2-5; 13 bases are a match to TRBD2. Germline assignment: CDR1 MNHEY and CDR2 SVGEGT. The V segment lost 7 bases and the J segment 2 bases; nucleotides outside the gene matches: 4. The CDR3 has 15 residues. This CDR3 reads CASTGLAGAQETQYF. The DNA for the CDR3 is TGTGCCAGCACTGGACTAGCGGGGGCTCAAGAGACCCAGTACTTC.

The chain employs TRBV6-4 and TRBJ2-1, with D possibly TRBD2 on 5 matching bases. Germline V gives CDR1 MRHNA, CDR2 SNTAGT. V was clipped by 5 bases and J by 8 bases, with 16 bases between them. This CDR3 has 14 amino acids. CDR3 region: CASSPVGNSHEQFF. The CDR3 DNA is TGTGCCAGCAGTCCCGTCGGGAATTCCCATGAGCAGTTCTTC.

CDR3 loop: CATNVAKNIQYF. CDR3 nucleotides: TGTGCCACCAACGTAGCCAAAAACATTCAGTACTTC. The chain joins TRBV24-1 to TRBJ2-4, with no clear D. Trimming took off 8 bases at V and 0 bases at J, with 4 bases between the two ends. This CDR3 spans 12 amino acids. Germline V lookup: CDR1 KGHDR, CDR2 SFDVKD.

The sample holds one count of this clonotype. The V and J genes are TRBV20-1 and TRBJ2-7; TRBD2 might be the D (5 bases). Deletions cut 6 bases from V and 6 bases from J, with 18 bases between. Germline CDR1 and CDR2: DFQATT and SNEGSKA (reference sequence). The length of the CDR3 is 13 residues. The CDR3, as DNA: TGCAGTGCGCCTGGATCCTCTCGGGGCGAGCAGTACTTC. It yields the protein CSAPGSSRGEQYF.

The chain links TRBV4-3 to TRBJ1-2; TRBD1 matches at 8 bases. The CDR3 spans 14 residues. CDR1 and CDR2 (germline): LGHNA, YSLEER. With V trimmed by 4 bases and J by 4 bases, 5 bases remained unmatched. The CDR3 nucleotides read TGCGCCAGCAGCCGAGGACAGGGCACCTATGGCTACACCTTC. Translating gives CASSRGQGTYGYTF.

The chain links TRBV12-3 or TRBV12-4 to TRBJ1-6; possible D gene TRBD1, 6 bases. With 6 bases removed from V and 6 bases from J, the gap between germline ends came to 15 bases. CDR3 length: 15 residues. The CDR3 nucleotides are TGTGCCAGCAGCAACAGGGTTTTTGGTAATTCACCCCTCCACTTT. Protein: CASSNRVFGNSPLHF.

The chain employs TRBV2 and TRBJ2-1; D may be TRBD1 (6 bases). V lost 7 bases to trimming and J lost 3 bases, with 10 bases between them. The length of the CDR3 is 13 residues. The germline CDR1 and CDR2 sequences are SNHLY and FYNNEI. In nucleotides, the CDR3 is TGTGCCAGCAACAGGGTGCGCTACAATGAGCAGTTCTTC. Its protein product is CASNRVRYNEQFF.

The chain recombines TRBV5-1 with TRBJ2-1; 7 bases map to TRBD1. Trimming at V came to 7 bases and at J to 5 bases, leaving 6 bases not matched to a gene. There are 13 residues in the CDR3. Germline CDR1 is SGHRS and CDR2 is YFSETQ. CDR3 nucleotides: TGCGCCAGCGGGGGACAGTTCAACAATGAGCAGTTCTTC. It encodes CASGGQFNNEQFF.

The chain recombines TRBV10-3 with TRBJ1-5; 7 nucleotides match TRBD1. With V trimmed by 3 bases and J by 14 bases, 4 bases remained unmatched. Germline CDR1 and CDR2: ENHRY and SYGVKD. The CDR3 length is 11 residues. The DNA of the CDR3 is TGTGCCATCAGTGACGGTACAGGGGAGCATTTT. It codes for CAISDGTGEHF.

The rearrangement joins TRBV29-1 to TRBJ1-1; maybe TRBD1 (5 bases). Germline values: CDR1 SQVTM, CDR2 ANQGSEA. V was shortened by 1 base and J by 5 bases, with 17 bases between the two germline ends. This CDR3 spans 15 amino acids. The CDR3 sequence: CSVEVTGLQLTEAFF. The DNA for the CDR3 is TGCAGCGTTGAAGTCACGGGACTACAACTGACTGAAGCTTTCTTT.

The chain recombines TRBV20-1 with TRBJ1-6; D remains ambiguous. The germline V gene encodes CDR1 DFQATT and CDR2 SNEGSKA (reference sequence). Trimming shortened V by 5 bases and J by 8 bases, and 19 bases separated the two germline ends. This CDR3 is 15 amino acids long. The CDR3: CSAQDPRYRYSPLHF. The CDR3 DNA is TGCAGTGCTCAAGATCCCCGATACCGTTATTCACCCCTCCACTTT.

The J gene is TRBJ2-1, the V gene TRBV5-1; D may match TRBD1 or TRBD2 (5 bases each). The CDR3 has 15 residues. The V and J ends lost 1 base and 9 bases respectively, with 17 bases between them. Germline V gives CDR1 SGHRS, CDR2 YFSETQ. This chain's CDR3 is CASSLRGRGDGEQFF. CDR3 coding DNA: TGCGCCAGCAGCTTGCGGGGACGCGGAGATGGTGAGCAGTTCTTC.

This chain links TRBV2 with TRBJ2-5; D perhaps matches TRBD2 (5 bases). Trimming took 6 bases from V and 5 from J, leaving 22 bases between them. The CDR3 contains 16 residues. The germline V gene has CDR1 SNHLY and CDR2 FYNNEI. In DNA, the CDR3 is TGTGCCAGCAGCACAGCCGGGGAGCTATTTACGGAGACCCAGTACTTC. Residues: CASSTAGELFTETQYF.

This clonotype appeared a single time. The CDR3 DNA reads as TGTGCCAGCAGCTCCAGACGGTACAATGAGCAGTTCTTC. Translated: CASSSRRYNEQFF. The chain links TRBV9 to TRBJ2-1, with D unresolved. This CDR3 has 13 amino acids. The V and J ends lost 4 bases and 4 bases respectively, with 9 bases between them. CDR1 and CDR2 from the germline V gene are SGDLS and YYNGEE.

CDR3 nucleotide sequence: TGCAGCGTACTTAGCGGGGGGGCCTATACGCAGTATTTT. The encoded protein is CSVLSGGAYTQYF. J is TRBJ2-3 and V is TRBV29-1; 11 nucleotides line up with TRBD2. Losses at the gene ends were 6 bases for V and 7 bases for J; bases not matched to a gene: 6. Germline CDR1 reads SQVTM; CDR2 reads ANQGSEA. This CDR3 has 13 amino acids.

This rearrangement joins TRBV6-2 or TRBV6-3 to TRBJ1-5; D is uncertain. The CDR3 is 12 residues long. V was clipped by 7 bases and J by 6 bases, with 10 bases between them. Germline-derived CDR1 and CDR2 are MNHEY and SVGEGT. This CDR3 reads CASTDGPQPQHF. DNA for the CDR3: TGTGCCAGCACCGACGGTCCTCAGCCCCAGCATTTT.

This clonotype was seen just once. In DNA form, the CDR3 reads TGTGCCAGTAGTATGGAGGGGCTCCAGCAGTTCTTC. Amino acid sequence: CASSMEGLQQFF. The chain uses TRBV19 and TRBJ2-1; perhaps TRBD2 as D (6 bases). Germline V gene sequence: CDR1 LNHDA, CDR2 SQIVND (reference sequence). The CDR3 extends over 12 amino acids. The V end lost 3 bases, the J end lost 11 bases, and 11 bases lay between the germline ends.

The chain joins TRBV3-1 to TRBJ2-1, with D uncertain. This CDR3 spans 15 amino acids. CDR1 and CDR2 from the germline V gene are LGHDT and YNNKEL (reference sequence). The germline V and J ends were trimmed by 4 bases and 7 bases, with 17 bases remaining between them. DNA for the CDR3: TGTGCCAGCAGCCGAGAAGGGCCCTTTGGGAATGAGCAGTTCTTC. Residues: CASSREGPFGNEQFF.

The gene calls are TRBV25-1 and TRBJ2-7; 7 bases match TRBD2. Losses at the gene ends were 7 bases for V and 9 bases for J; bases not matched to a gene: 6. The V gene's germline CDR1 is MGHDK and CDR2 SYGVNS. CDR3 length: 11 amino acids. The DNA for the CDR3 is TGTGCCAGCAACGAAGCGGGACGGCAGTACTTC. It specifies CASNEAGRQYF.

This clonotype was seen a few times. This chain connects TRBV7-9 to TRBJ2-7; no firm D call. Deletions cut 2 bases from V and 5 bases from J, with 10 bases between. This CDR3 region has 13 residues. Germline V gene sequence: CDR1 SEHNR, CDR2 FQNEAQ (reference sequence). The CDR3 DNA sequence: TGTGCCAGCAGCTTACTCGATCGCCACGAGCAGTACTTC. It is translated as CASSLLDRHEQYF.

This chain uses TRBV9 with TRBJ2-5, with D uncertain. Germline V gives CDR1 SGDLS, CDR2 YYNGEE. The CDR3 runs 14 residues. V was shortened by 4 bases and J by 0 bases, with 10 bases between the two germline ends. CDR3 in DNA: TGTGCCAGCAGCCTCAGAGGCTACCAAGAGACCCAGTACTTC. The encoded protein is CASSLRGYQETQYF. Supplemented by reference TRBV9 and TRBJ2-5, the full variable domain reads DSGVTQTPKHLITATGQRVTLRCSPRSGDLSVYWYQQSLDQGLQFLIQYYNGEERAKGNILERFSAQQFPDLHSELNLSSLELGDSALYFCASSLRGYQETQYFGPGTRLLVL.